The clone carrying this TCR beta chain was found a few times. Its antigen is not known. TCRdb analysed the 5' RACE reads with MiXCR anew, one entry per CDR3 protein. The top ten hold 0.25% to 0.3% of the sample, which has 1.5 million or so distinct CDR3 sequences, 25% to 35% seen once. The data were obtained in a study of identical twins. Broader study findings: Sequences that were beta out-of-frame showed weaker excess twin sharing.

The V gene's germline CDR1 is GTSNPN and CDR2 SVGIG (reference sequence). The junction had 4 bases not matched to a gene; V was cut back by 1 base and J by 2 bases. The CDR3 runs 16 residues. The receptor's source is a newborn girl in good health. Specimen: cord blood. This chain uses TRBV30 with TRBJ1-6; the match to TRBD1 covers 8 bases. CDR3 loop: CAWSAGGAAYNSPLHF. The CDR3 DNA sequence: TGTGCCTGGAGTGCAGGGGGCGCGGCCTATAATTCACCCCTCCACTTT.